Only one count was recorded for the clone carrying this T cell receptor beta chain. Its antigen is undetermined. The authors distributed each subset's genomic DNA evenly over several immunoSEQ plates. Sorted subsets were amplified in replicate PCRs using about 200 ng DNA, tens of thousands of T cell genomes. Generated by immunoSEQ multiplex PCR, the TCRdb table keeps only in-frame clones and is missing some. The data contain roughly 2.1 million clones, more than 85% of them seen just once; the ten biggest clones take up about 1.5%. Cells designated naive CD8 were CD45RO-negative and were positively selected for CCR7, with terminally differentiated effector memory CD45RA+ cells excluded. This sample was taken from a study of shared clonotypes between healthy human individuals. Points from the study as a whole: Represented diversity (both genetic and exposure-history) was limited by the small number of donors.

Input material: naive CD8+ T cells from PBMCs. This receptor was obtained from a man aged 18 to 35 in good health. Some clones in this sample may be carry-over from other donors' samples.

The CDR3, as DNA: TGTGCCAGTAGTCTGCGGACTTTTGGTCATGCTGAAGCTTTCTTT. This gives the protein CASSLRTFGHAEAFF. The chain combines TRBV19 with TRBJ1-1; D gene unclear. Trimming cost V 5 bases and J 6 bases, with 19 bases left between them. Per germline, CDR1 LNHDA and CDR2 SQIVND (reference sequence). The CDR3 is 15 amino acids.